The present T cell receptor beta chain was sequenced within a study of shared clonotypes between healthy human individuals. Points from the study as a whole: Clonotype sharing among donors, it was expected, would be affected by sequencing depth.

With respect to this clone: What it recognizes is unknown.

Germline values: CDR1 MGHDK, CDR2 SYGVNS. After removal of 5 bases from V and 2 bases from J, the junction contained 9 bases not matched to a gene. This CDR3 has 16 residues. Into CD45RA+ naive and CD45RA-negative memory subsets, the CD4+ cells were split. The assay was immunoSEQ multiplex PCR, and TCRdb's table has in-frame clones only and misses some. Of a few million clones in the sample, approximately 96% were seen once. The chain recombines TRBV25-1 with TRBJ2-3; 8 positions match TRBD1. The sequence was collected from a man between 18 and 35 years old in good health. The source material was naive CD4+ T cells sorted from blood. Subset given: CD45RA+ positively selected. The CDR3 is CASSYSAGGPTDTQYF. The CDR3 nucleotides read TGTGCCAGCAGTTACTCAGCAGGGGGCCCCACAGATACGCAGTATTTT.